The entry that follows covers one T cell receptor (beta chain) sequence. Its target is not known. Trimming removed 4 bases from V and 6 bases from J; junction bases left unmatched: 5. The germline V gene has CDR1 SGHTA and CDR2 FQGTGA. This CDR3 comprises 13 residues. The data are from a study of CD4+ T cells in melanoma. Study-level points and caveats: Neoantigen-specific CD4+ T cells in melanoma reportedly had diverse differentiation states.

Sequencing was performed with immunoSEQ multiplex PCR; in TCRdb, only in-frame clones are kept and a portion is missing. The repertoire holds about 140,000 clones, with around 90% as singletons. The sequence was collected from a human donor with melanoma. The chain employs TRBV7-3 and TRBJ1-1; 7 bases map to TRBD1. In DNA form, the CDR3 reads TGTGCCAGCAGCTCAGGGGGTAGCGCTGAAGCTTTCTTT. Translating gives CASSSGGSAEAFF.